This TCR beta chain was identified in a study of T-cell reconstitution after alpha-beta-depleted transplantation in children. A library of TCRbeta sequences, prepared with unique molecular identifiers, was generated. TCRdb independently ran MiXCR on the PCR reads; one entry per CDR3 protein. The profile shows about 130,000 distinct CDR3 sequences, approximately 8.7% of them singletons. The CDR3 covers 13 residues. Germline CDR1 and CDR2: MNHEY and SVGEGT. With V trimmed by 6 bases and J by 7 bases, 5 bases remained unmatched. The chain is built from TRBV6-2 or TRBV6-3 and TRBJ2-1; TRBD2 matches at 8 bases. The TCR was taken from a girl less than two years old who had a stem cell transplant for combined immunodeficiency, so the T cells may come from the graft donor. Sequencing was performed on PBMCs, mostly from graft donor cells, taken 180 days after TCRalphabeta/CD19-depleted stem cell transplant. The CDR3 sequence is CASRPPGGNEQFF. As DNA, the CDR3 is TGTGCCAGCAGACCACCGGGGGGGAATGAGCAGTTCTTC.